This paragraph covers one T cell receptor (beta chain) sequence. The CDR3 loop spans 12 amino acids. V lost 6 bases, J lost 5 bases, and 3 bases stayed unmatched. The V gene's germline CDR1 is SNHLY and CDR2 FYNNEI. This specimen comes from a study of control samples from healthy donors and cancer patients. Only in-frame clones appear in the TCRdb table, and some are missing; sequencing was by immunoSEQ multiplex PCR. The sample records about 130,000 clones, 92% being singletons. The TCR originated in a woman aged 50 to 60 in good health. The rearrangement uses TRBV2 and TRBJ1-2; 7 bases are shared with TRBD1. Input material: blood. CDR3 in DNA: TGTGCCAGCAGGGGGGACAGTTATGGCTACACCTTC. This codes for CASRGDSYGYTF. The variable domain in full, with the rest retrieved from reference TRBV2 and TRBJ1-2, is EPEVTQTPSHQVTQMGQEVILRCVPISNHLYFYWYRQILGQKVEFLVSFYNNEISEKSEIFDDQFSVERPDGSNFTLKIRSTKLEDSAMYFCASRGDSYGYTFGSGTRLTVV.